This TCR beta chain was identified during a study of blood T cell repertoires in COVID-19. Study-level background: Nucleic acid was either cDNA or gDNA, and it came from T cells, B-cell-depleted T cells, or PBMCs.

CDR3 length equals 14 residues. The germline V gene encodes CDR1 SGHRS and CDR2 YFSETQ. V gave up 3 bases and J gave up 3 bases; unmatched junction bases: 3. This clone was recorded only once. In the study's own analysis: Counts of nucleated cells, estimated from reference gene primer amplification, were obtained. Assay: immunoSEQ multiplex PCR; the TCRdb copy retains only in-frame clones and omits some. The D gene and trimming were derived from the DNA, and the V and J assignments and clone size from that table. Among approximately 220,000 clones listed, 80% to 90% were seen once. The TCR originated in an elderly woman with acute or convalescent COVID-19. The sample taken for sequencing was peripheral blood. The V gene is TRBV5-1, the J gene TRBJ2-7; 10 bases align to TRBD1. The CDR3 coding sequence is TGCGCCAGCAGCTCGGGACAGGGGAACTACGAGCAGTACTTC. Translating gives CASSSGQGNYEQYF. Filled out from reference TRBV5-1 and TRBJ2-7, the complete variable domain reads KAGVTQTPRYLIKTRGQQVTLSCSPISGHRSVSWYQQTPGQGLQFLFEYFSETQRNKGNFPGRFSGRQFSNSRSEMNVSTLELGDSALYLCASSSGQGNYEQYFGPGTRLTVT.